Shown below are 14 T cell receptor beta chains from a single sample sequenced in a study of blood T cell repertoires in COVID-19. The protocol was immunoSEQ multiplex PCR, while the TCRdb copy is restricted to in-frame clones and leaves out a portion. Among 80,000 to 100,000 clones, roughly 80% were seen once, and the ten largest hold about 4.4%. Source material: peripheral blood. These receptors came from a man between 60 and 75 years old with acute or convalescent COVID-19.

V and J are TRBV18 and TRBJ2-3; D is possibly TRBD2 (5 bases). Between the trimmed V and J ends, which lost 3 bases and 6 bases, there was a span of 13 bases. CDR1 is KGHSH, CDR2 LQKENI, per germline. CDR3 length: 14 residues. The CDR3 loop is CASSPLSGTDTQYF. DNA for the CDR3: TGTGCCAGCTCACCTCTTTCGGGAACCGATACGCAGTATTTT.

The CDR3 loop is CAIPRTFAGELFF. The CDR3, as DNA: TGTGCTATTCCTCGGACATTTGCCGGGGAGCTGTTTTTT. The chain links TRBV12-5 to TRBJ2-2; D may be TRBD1 (5 bases). The CDR3 sequence is 13 residues long. Germline CDR1 is LGHNT and CDR2 is FRNRAP. The V end lost 10 bases, the J end lost 6 bases, and 15 bases lay between the germline ends. Based on the CDR3 plus reference TRBV12-5 and TRBJ2-2, the full variable domain is DARVTQTPRHKVTEMGQEVTMRCQPILGHNTVFWYRQTMMQGLELLAYFRNRAPLDDSGMPKDRFSAEMPDATLATLKIQPSEPRDSAVYFCAIPRTFAGELFFGEGSRLTVL.

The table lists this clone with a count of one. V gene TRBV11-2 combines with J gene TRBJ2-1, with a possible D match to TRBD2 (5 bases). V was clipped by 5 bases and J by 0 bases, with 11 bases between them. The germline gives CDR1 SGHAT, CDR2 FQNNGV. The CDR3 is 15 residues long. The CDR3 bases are TGTGCCAGCAGCCCCGCGGGTTACTCCTACAATGAGCAGTTCTTC. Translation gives CASSPAGYSYNEQFF.

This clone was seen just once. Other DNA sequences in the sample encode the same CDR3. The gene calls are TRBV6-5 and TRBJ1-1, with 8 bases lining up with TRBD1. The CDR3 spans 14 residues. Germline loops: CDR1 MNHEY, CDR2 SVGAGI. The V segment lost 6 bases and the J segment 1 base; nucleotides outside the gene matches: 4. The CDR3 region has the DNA TGTGCCAGCAGCCGCGGACAGGGGAACACTGAAGCTTTCTTT. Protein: CASSRGQGNTEAFF.

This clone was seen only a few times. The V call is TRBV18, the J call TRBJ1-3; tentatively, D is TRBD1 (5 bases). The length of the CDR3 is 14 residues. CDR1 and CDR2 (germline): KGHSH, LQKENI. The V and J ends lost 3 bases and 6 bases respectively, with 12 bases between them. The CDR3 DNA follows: TGTGCCAGCTCACCCGGGTCGGGGGTAAACACCATATATTTT. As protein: CASSPGSGVNTIYF.

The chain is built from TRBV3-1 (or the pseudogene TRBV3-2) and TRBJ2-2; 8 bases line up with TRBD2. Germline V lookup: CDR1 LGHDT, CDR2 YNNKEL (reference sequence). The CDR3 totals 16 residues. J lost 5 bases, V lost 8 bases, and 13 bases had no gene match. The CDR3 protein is CASWGQREPQTGELFF. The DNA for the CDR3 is TGTGCCAGCTGGGGCCAGCGGGAGCCTCAAACCGGGGAGCTGTTTTTT.

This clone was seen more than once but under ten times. This CDR3 is CASSRNFAAGVGETQYF. The CDR3 coding sequence is TGTGCCAGCAGTCGGAACTTTGCGGCAGGGGTCGGGGAGACCCAGTACTTC. The V gene is TRBV7-8, the J gene TRBJ2-5; TRBD1 is a possible D gene (6 bases). Germline CDR1 and CDR2: SGHVS and FQNEAQ. V shed 6 bases and J shed 5 bases, with 25 bases lying between them. The CDR3 extends over 17 amino acids.

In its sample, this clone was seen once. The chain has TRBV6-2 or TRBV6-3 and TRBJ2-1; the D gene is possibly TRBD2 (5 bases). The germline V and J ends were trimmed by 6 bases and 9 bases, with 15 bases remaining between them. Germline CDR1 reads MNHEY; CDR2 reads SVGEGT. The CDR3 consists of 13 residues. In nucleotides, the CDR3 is TGTGCCAGCAGCACAGACTACTCTGGTGAGCAGTTCTTC. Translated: CASSTDYSGEQFF.

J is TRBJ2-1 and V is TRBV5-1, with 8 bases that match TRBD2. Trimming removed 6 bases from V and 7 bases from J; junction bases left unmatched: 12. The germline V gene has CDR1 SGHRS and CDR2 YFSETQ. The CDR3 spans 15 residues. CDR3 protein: CASIPSPGGANEQFF. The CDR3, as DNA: TGCGCCAGCATCCCGAGTCCGGGAGGGGCGAATGAGCAGTTCTTC.

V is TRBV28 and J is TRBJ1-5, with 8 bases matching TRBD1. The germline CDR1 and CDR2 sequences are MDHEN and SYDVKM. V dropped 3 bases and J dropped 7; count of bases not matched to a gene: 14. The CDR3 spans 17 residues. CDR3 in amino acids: CASSLVAQGRGRQPQHF. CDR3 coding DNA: TGTGCCAGCAGTTTGGTAGCCCAAGGCAGGGGGCGGCAGCCCCAGCATTTT.

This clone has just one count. The CDR3 sequence: CASRRQGSYNEQFF. CDR3 nucleotides: TGTGCCAGCAGGCGACAGGGGAGCTACAATGAGCAGTTCTTC. This chain links TRBV6-5 with TRBJ2-1; 8 bases are a match to TRBD1. J gave up 3 bases and V 6 bases, and 4 bases lay outside the gene matches. Germline V gene sequence: CDR1 MNHEY, CDR2 SVGAGI. CDR3 length equals 14 residues.

The CDR3 here is CASSPSITGTDYGYTF. The CDR3 region has the DNA TGTGCCAGCTCACCATCGATAACCGGGACAGACTATGGCTACACCTTC. This chain links TRBV18 with TRBJ1-2; 7 bases match TRBD1. Germline lookup yields CDR1 KGHSH and CDR2 LQKENI. This CDR3 has 16 amino acids. V gave up 2 bases and J gave up 3 bases; unmatched junction bases: 9.

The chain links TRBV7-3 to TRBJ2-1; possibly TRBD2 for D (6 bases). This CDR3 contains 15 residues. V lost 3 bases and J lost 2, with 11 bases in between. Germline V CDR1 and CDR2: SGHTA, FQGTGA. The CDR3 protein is CASSLTRETYNEQFF. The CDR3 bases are TGTGCCAGCAGCTTGACGCGGGAAACCTACAATGAGCAGTTCTTC.

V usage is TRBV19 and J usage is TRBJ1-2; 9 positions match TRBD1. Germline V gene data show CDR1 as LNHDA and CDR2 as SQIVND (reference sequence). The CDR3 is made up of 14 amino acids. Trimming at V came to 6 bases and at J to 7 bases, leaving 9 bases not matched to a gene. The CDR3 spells CASSETGGAGGYTF. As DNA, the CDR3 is TGTGCCAGTAGCGAAACAGGGGGCGCAGGTGGCTACACCTTC. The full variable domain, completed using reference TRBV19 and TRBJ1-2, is DGGITQSPKYLFRKEGQNVTLSCEQNLNHDAMYWYRQDPGQGLRLIYYSQIVNDFQKGDIAEGYSVSREKKESFPLTVTSAQKNPTAFYLCASSETGGAGGYTFGSGTRLTVV.